These 18 T cell receptor beta chains were sequenced from one sample in a study of T-cell memory formation after mild COVID-19. One entry per CDR3 protein, called by TCRdb with MiXCR from the 5' RACE reads. The table records around 390,000 distinct CDR3 sequences, about 16% of them present only once. Material for sequencing was PBMCs or a T cell subset sorted from them (not recorded which). These receptors were taken from a man aged 18 to 30 who had mild COVID-19 (a few samples of this study predate the infection). Cell type and time point are not known.

This clonotype was found a few times. V gene TRBV10-3 combines with J gene TRBJ2-7; 8 nucleotides match TRBD1. Germline CDR1 ENHRY, CDR2 SYGVKD. V dropped 5 bases and J dropped 7; count of bases not matched to a gene: 4. The CDR3 is 12 residues long. CDR3 sequence: CAISQGASEQYF. CDR3 nucleotide sequence: TGTGCCATCAGTCAGGGGGCGAGTGAGCAGTACTTC.

V usage is TRBV27 and J usage is TRBJ1-4; 9 bases match TRBD1. This CDR3 is 14 amino acids long. The V segment lost 3 bases and the J segment 8 bases; nucleotides outside the gene matches: 4. In germline, CDR1 is MNHEY, CDR2 SMNVEV (reference sequence). Here the CDR3 DNA reads TGTGCCAGCAGTTTTACAGGGGGCAACGAAAAACTGTTTTTT. This encodes CASSFTGGNEKLFF.

The V call is TRBV10-3, the J call TRBJ1-2, with D tentatively TRBD1 (5 bases). This CDR3 is built from 12 residues. CDR1 and CDR2 (germline): ENHRY, SYGVKD. V was shortened by 10 bases and J by 8 bases, with 17 bases between the two germline ends. The CDR3 DNA follows: TGTGCCACGGGACTGCCCGATCGGGGCTACACCTTC. Protein product: CATGLPDRGYTF.

This clonotype has just a few counts. V gene TRBV4-2 combines with J gene TRBJ1-1, with TRBD1 matching 10 bases. This CDR3 comprises 16 residues. V lost 4 bases and J lost 0; bases outside the gene matches: 5. CDR1 and CDR2 from the germline V gene are LGHNA and YNFKEQ. The CDR3 region is CASSPGQGVMNTEAFF. Here the CDR3 DNA reads TGTGCCAGCAGCCCAGGACAGGGGGTTATGAACACTGAAGCTTTCTTT.

This sequence joins TRBV5-1 and TRBJ2-1; 7 positions agree with TRBD2. Germline V gene sequence: CDR1 SGHRS, CDR2 YFSETQ. The junction had 5 bases not matched to a gene; V was cut back by 0 bases and J by 2 bases. The CDR3 loop spans 16 amino acids. The CDR3 region has the DNA TGCGCCAGCAGCTTGGATGCGGGAGAGGCCTACAATGAGCAGTTCTTC. This codes for CASSLDAGEAYNEQFF. The variable domain in full, completed from reference TRBV5-1 and TRBJ2-1, reads KAGVTQTPRYLIKTRGQQVTLSCSPISGHRSVSWYQQTPGQGLQFLFEYFSETQRNKGNFPGRFSGRQFSNSRSEMNVSTLELGDSALYLCASSLDAGEAYNEQFFGPGTRLTVL.

This clonotype has just a few counts. The chain is built from TRBV7-2 and TRBJ1-2, with a weak D call TRBD1 (6 bases). Germline values: CDR1 SGHTA, CDR2 FQGNSA. The CDR3 consists of 15 residues. V was clipped by 5 bases and J by 8 bases, with 21 bases between them. CDR3 protein: CASSREIGGRRGYTF. CDR3 in DNA: TGTGCCAGCAGCCGCGAAATCGGGGGGCGCCGGGGCTACACCTTC.

V and J are TRBV12-3 or TRBV12-4 and TRBJ2-1; D gene ambiguous. This CDR3 has 13 amino acids. The V end was cut by 4 bases, the J end by 3 bases, with 7 bases between. Written as DNA, the CDR3 is TGTGCCAGCAGTTACAATCTCTACAATGAGCAGTTCTTC. Translating gives CASSYNLYNEQFF.

The gene calls are TRBV7-6 and TRBJ1-4; no clear D gene. The CDR3 is made up of 13 amino acids. In germline, CDR1 is SGHVS, CDR2 FNYEAQ. Trimming removed 0 bases from V and 8 bases from J, with 7 bases in between. DNA of the CDR3: TGTGCCAGCAGCTTAGCGTTGGACGAAAAACTGTTTTTT. As protein: CASSLALDEKLFF.

The gene calls are TRBV6-1 and TRBJ1-2; maybe TRBD1 (5 bases). Germline assignment: CDR1 MNHNS and CDR2 SASEGT. With 1 base removed from V and 4 bases from J, the gap between germline ends came to 13 bases. CDR3 length: 15 amino acids. CDR3 protein: CASSEGAGWAYGYTF. The CDR3 bases are TGTGCCAGCAGTGAAGGGGCAGGGTGGGCCTATGGCTACACCTTC.

This clonotype was detected only a few times. The genes are TRBV10-3 and TRBJ1-2; 7 positions match TRBD1. The CDR3 extends over 13 amino acids. Germline V gene sequence: CDR1 ENHRY, CDR2 SYGVKD. Trimming cost V 4 bases and J 4 bases; bases outside gene matches: 3. CDR3 residues: CAISVRDSYGYTF. The CDR3 region has the DNA TGTGCCATCAGTGTTAGGGACAGCTATGGCTACACCTTC.

The J gene is TRBJ2-5, the V gene TRBV5-5; 7 bases line up with TRBD1. This CDR3 is built from 17 residues. Germline lookup yields CDR1 SGHKS and CDR2 YYEKEE (reference sequence). The V and J ends lost 4 bases and 4 bases, in that order; junction bases with no gene match: 16. The CDR3 nucleotides are TGTGCCAGCAGCCTACCCCGACAGGGTGGTTTCGGAGAGACCCAGTACTTC. As protein: CASSLPRQGGFGETQYF.

This clonotype was observed a few times. The CDR3 region is CASSPATGIPYNEQFF. In DNA, the CDR3 is TGTGCCAGCAGCCCGGCTACAGGGATCCCCTACAATGAGCAGTTCTTC. The rearrangement uses TRBV5-6 and TRBJ2-1; maybe TRBD1 (6 bases). CDR1 is SGHDT and CDR2 is YYEEEE in the germline V gene. This CDR3 is built from 16 residues. Trimming removed 4 bases at V and 2 bases at J, with 16 bases between.

The chain has TRBV19 and TRBJ1-1; 8 bases are shared with TRBD1. The germline CDR1 and CDR2 sequences are LNHDA and SQIVND (reference sequence). This CDR3 spans 14 amino acids. The V segment lost 5 bases and the J segment 5 bases; nucleotides outside the gene matches: 7. CDR3 nucleotide sequence: TGTGCCAGTAGTCGACAGGGGTTGCTTACTGAAGCTTTCTTT. Its translation is CASSRQGLLTEAFF. Combining the CDR3 with reference TRBV19 and TRBJ1-1 gives the whole variable domain DGGITQSPKYLFRKEGQNVTLSCEQNLNHDAMYWYRQDPGQGLRLIYYSQIVNDFQKGDIAEGYSVSREKKESFPLTVTSAQKNPTAFYLCASSRQGLLTEAFFGQGTRLTVV.

The V call is TRBV12-3 or TRBV12-4, the J call TRBJ2-5; D may be TRBD2 (5 bases). CDR3 length: 13 residues. Trimming pared 7 bases from V and 0 bases from J, leaving 9 bases between. The CDR3 protein is CASTGSNQETQYF. CDR3 nucleotide sequence: TGTGCCAGCACGGGGTCTAACCAAGAGACCCAGTACTTC.

This clonotype was found a few times. This sequence joins TRBV4-1 and TRBJ1-4; tentative D call: TRBD1 (5 bases). V was pared by 4 bases and J by 8 bases, with 14 bases between. This CDR3 spans 14 amino acids. Germline assignment: CDR1 MGHRA and CDR2 YSYEKL. The CDR3 region has the DNA TGCGCCAGCAGCCGAACGGGACTAAAAGAAAAACTGTTTTTT. Translation: CASSRTGLKEKLFF.

This chain joins TRBV10-3 and TRBJ1-1, with 11 nucleotides matching TRBD1. Germline V CDR1 and CDR2: ENHRY, SYGVKD. J gave up 1 base and V 8 bases, and 6 bases lay outside the gene matches. The CDR3 runs 15 residues. CDR3 sequence (DNA): TGTGCCATCGGACAGGGGGCGCGTAGGAACACTGAAGCTTTCTTT. This encodes CAIGQGARRNTEAFF.

This clonotype was seen a few times. The rearrangement joins TRBV14 to TRBJ1-1, with D possibly TRBD1 on 5 matching bases. The CDR3 is 12 residues long. The germline V gene encodes CDR1 SGHDN and CDR2 FVKESK. Trimming shortened V by 3 bases and J by 11 bases, and 13 bases separated the two germline ends. CDR3 protein: CASSQGRGRAFF. The CDR3 nucleotides read TGTGCCAGCAGCCAGGGGAGGGGTCGGGCTTTCTTT.

This clonotype was counted ten times or more. V and J are TRBV27 and TRBJ1-4; D call uncertain. The V and J ends lost 4 bases and 7 bases respectively, with 13 bases between them. Germline lookup yields CDR1 MNHEY and CDR2 SMNVEV (reference sequence). The CDR3 runs 14 residues. The CDR3 sequence is CASSSTTWGEKLFF. CDR3 in DNA: TGTGCCAGCAGTTCCACCACTTGGGGTGAAAAACTGTTTTTT.